Listed below are T cell receptor beta chains from one sample, sequenced in a study of cytomegalovirus exposure and HLA in healthy donors. Assay used: immunoSEQ multiplex PCR; TCRdb lists only in-frame clones, some missing. This sample has about 150,000 clones, with roughly 80% found just once. What was sequenced was PBMCs. Receptors originate from a woman aged 25 to 39 in good health and CMV-seronegative. CDR3s include the opening cysteine and the closing phenylalanine or tryptophan. Each record gives: V gene, J gene, D gene, CDR3 protein. A D gene is named only where the DNA matches it firmly.

TRBV19	TRBJ1-3	TRBD1	CASSITRTGGTAGNTIYF
TRBV9	TRBJ1-1	.	CASSVVRGDTEAFF
TRBV5-1	TRBJ2-7	TRBD2	CASSWRGSSYEQYF
TRBV2	TRBJ2-5	TRBD1	CASGGTGQETQYF
TRBV10-3	TRBJ2-7	TRBD2	CAIKPGTSDNEQYF
TRBV6-5	TRBJ2-5	.	CASSYSGGSQETQYF
TRBV10-3	TRBJ2-3	TRBD2	CAIRGGSGADTQYF
TRBV6-5	TRBJ2-5	TRBD2	CASQILAQRETQYF
TRBV14	TRBJ1-1	.	CASSQALTGYTEAFF
TRBV7-2	.	.	CASSLSAGGSEQYF
TRBV27	TRBJ2-7	.	CASSPRSSYEQYF
TRBV7-3	TRBJ1-1	.	CASSIGVNTEAFF
TRBV15	TRBJ2-2	TRBD1	CATSRWTGLYTGELFF
TRBV7-8	TRBJ1-1	.	CASSFEMNTEAFF
TRBV18	TRBJ2-4	.	CASSPSVIAKNIQYF
TRBV15	TRBJ2-3	TRBD2	CATSGGSGRARRDTQYF
TRBV19	TRBJ2-7	TRBD1	CASSPRDRDYEQYF
TRBV6-1	TRBJ1-5	TRBD1	CASGGQEVGQPQHF
TRBV28	TRBJ2-5	.	CASSSTRDNQETQYF
TRBV7-2	TRBJ2-1	TRBD2	CASSFSGRAEFF
TRBV9	TRBJ2-7	TRBD1	CASSPRGTPSEQYF
TRBV7-9	TRBJ2-1	TRBD2	CASSLTSGDNEQFF
TRBV27	TRBJ2-1	.	CASSSYGGLYNEQFF
TRBV14	TRBJ1-4	.	CASSQRQNEKLFF
TRBV5-5	TRBJ2-7	.	CASSLGGGSYEQYF
TRBV27	TRBJ2-2	.	CASSSTGTGELFF
TRBV4-3	TRBJ2-5	.	CASSQQTGYQETQYF
TRBV18	TRBJ2-1	TRBD2	CASSPGLAGEAPFF
TRBV7-2	TRBJ1-5	TRBD1	CASSSEQGINQPQHF
TRBV7-2	TRBJ2-7	TRBD2	CASSLRLAGPYEQYF
TRBV11-1	TRBJ2-1	.	CASKLVSYNEQFF
TRBV5-5	TRBJ1-2	.	CASSSTSYYGYTF
TRBV5-1	TRBJ2-2	TRBD2	CASSLGLAANTGELFF
TRBV5-1	TRBJ2-3	TRBD2	CASSGGTSGRAVPDTQYF
TRBV6-1	TRBJ1-5	.	CASSELRAANQPQHF
TRBV29-1	TRBJ1-4	TRBD1	CSVGNAGGVSEKLFF
TRBV7-9	TRBJ2-7	.	CASSFRGRRFF
TRBV2	TRBJ2-3	.	CASKGGGLTDTQYF
TRBV5-6	TRBJ1-2	.	CASSYGWQGGYGYTF